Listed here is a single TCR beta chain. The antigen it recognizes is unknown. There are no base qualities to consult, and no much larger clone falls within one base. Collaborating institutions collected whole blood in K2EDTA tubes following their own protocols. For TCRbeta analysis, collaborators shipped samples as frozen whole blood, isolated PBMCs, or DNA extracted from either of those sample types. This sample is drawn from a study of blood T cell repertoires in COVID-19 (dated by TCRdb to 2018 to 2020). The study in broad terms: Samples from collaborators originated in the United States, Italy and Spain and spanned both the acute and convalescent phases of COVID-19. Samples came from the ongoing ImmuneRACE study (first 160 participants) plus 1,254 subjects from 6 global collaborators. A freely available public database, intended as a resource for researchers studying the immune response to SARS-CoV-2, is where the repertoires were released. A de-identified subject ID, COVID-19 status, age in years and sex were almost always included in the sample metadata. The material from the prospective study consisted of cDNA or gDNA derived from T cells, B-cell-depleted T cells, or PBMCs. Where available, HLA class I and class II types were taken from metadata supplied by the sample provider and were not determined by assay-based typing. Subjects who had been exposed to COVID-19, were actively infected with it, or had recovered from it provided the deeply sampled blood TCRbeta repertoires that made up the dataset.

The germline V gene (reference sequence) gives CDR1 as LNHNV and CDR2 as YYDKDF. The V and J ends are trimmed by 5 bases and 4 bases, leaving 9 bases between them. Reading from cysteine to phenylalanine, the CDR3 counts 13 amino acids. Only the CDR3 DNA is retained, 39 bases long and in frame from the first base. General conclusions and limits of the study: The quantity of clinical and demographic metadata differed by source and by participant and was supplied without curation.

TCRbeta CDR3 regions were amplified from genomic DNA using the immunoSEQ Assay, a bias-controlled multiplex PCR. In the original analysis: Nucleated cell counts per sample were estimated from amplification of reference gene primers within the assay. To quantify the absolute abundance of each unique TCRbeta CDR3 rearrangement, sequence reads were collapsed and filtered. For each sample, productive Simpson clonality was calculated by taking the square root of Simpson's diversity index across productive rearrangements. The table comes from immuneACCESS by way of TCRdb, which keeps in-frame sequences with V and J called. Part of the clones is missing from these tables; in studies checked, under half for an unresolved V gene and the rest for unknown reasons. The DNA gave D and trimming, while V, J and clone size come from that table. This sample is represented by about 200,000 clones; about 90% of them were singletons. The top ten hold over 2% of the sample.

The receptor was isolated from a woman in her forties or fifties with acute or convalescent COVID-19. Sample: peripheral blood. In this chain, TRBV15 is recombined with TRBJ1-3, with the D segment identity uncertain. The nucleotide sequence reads TGTGCCACCAGCTTTGGGAGGGGAAACACCATATATTTT. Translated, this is CATSFGRGNTIYF.